These 2 T cell receptor beta chains originate from one sample sequenced in a study of cytomegalovirus exposure and HLA in healthy donors. The PCR was carried out with 60 Vbeta primers and 13 Jbeta primers. Assay: immunoSEQ multiplex PCR; the TCRdb copy retains only in-frame clones and omits some. The table has roughly 200,000 clones, around 87% seen once. Sequencing input: PBMCs. Source of these receptors: a man aged 30-40 years in good health and CMV-seronegative.

This clone was recorded only once. The chain uses TRBV2 and TRBJ2-7; 12 nucleotides align to TRBD2. The CDR3 covers 16 residues. Unmatched junction bases numbered 13, after V lost 6 bases and J lost 7 bases. Germline CDR1 is SNHLY and CDR2 is FYNNEI. CDR3 bases: TGTGCCAGCAGGAGACTAGCGGGGGCCTCCCCAGGGGAGCAGTACTTC. This encodes CASRRLAGASPGEQYF.

The CDR3 is CASSFGAGAQETQYF. CDR3 sequence (DNA): TGCGCCAGCAGCTTCGGCGCAGGGGCCCAAGAGACCCAGTACTTC. V usage is TRBV5-1 and J usage is TRBJ2-5, with a tentative D call TRBD1 (6 bases). The CDR3 spans 15 residues. V dropped 2 bases and J dropped 1 base, with 12 bases sitting between them. The germline CDR1 and CDR2 sequences are SGHRS and YFSETQ.